This entry features one TCR beta chain sequence. The antigen is not known. Assay: immunoSEQ multiplex PCR; the TCRdb copy retains only in-frame clones and omits some. The sample includes roughly 250,000 clones, roughly 86% of them seen just once. This entry comes from a study of cytomegalovirus exposure and HLA in healthy donors. General study results and limits: TCR clusters originating in the first cohort tended to co-occur in the roughly 120 validation repertoires, according to a later analysis. There were 150 or so TCR beta chains listed as cytomegalovirus-associated.

CDR3 length: 15 residues. CDR1 SGHAT and CDR2 FQNNGV come from the germline V gene. The trim removed 0 bases at V and 2 bases at J, leaving 4 bases unmatched. Sequenced sample: PBMCs. The chain combines TRBV11-2 with TRBJ2-7; 7 bases are shared with TRBD1. This receptor was taken from a woman aged 25 to 39 in good health and CMV-seropositive. The CDR3 region has the DNA TGTGCCAGCAGCTTAGATAGGGACAGTGCCTACGAGCAGTACTTC. It yields the protein CASSLDRDSAYEQYF.